The 26 T cell receptor beta chains presented below share a single source sample, sequenced in a study of identical twins. From the 5' RACE reads, TCRdb called clonotypes with MiXCR, one entry per CDR3 protein. Of 1.5 million to 2 million distinct CDR3 sequences in the sample, roughly a third were seen once. The material sequenced was cord blood. The receptors derive from a newborn girl in good health.

The sample holds a few counts of this clonotype. The V call is TRBV27, the J call TRBJ2-3; 7 nucleotides match TRBD2. This CDR3 region has 16 residues. Trimming took 3 bases from V and 6 from J; bases not matched to a gene: 12. CDR1 is MNHEY and CDR2 is SMNVEV in the germline V gene (reference sequence). The CDR3 spells CASSLGGIPPWDTQYF. The CDR3 nucleotides are TGTGCCAGCAGTTTGGGGGGGATACCGCCTTGGGATACGCAGTATTTT.

The genes are TRBV9 and TRBJ1-1; no reliable D call. The CDR3 spans 14 residues. Trimming cost V 0 bases and J 0 bases, with 6 bases left between them. CDR1 SGDLS and CDR2 YYNGEE come from the germline V gene. CDR3 nucleotides: TGTGCCAGCAGCGTAGCTCTCCTGAACACTGAAGCTTTCTTT. Translating it yields CASSVALLNTEAFF.

In its sample, this clonotype was seen a few times. The chain couples TRBV28 to TRBJ1-2; D is unclear. Germline CDR1 and CDR2: MDHEN and SYDVKM. V lost 5 bases to trimming and J lost 4 bases, with 17 bases between them. The CDR3 length is 15 residues. The CDR3 sequence: CASSPPSFIPYGYTF. In DNA form, the CDR3 reads TGTGCCAGCAGTCCCCCCTCTTTTATCCCCTATGGCTACACCTTC.

The V gene is TRBV20-1, the J gene TRBJ1-6, with D possibly being TRBD1 (6 bases). V lost 1 base, J lost 10 bases, and 8 bases lay in between. CDR3 size: 12 residues. Germline V lookup: CDR1 DFQATT, CDR2 SNEGSKA (reference sequence). The CDR3 loop reads CSARGGRSPLHF. DNA for the CDR3: TGCAGTGCTAGAGGGGGGCGGTCACCCCTCCACTTT.

This clonotype was seen a few times. This chain uses TRBV5-6 with TRBJ2-3; D is perhaps TRBD1 or TRBD2 (6 bases each). Germline V lookup: CDR1 SGHDT, CDR2 YYEEEE. CDR3 size: 15 residues. Trimming took off 4 bases at V and 2 bases at J, with 14 bases between the two ends. The CDR3 DNA sequence: TGTGCCAGCAGCCCCCCGGGGGCTTTCACAGATACGCAGTATTTT. Its translation is CASSPPGAFTDTQYF.

The chain carries TRBV5-1 and TRBJ2-6; the D call may be TRBD1 or TRBD2 (6 bases each). Germline assignment: CDR1 SGHRS and CDR2 YFSETQ. The V and J ends lost 3 bases and 1 base respectively, with 11 bases between them. The CDR3 is 16 amino acids. In nucleotides, the CDR3 is TGCGCCAGCAGCTCCACAGGGACTTCTGGGGCCAACGTCCTGACTTTC. Amino acids: CASSSTGTSGANVLTF.

The V call is TRBV12-3 or TRBV12-4, the J call TRBJ2-3; TRBD1 aligns across 8 bases. The V and J ends lost 7 bases and 4 bases, in that order; junction bases with no gene match: 10. This CDR3 spans 15 amino acids. The CDR3 spells CASTATGAGADTQYF. The CDR3 DNA is TGTGCCAGCACCGCGACAGGGGCCGGCGCAGATACGCAGTATTTT.

This clonotype was seen many times. The chain links TRBV7-2 to TRBJ1-2; D gene ambiguous. The V gene's germline CDR1 is SGHTA and CDR2 FQGNSA. V lost 0 bases to trimming and J lost 2 bases, with 10 bases between them. This CDR3 spans 15 amino acids. CDR3 sequence (DNA): TGTGCCAGCAGCTTAGCGAGGACGCTAAACTATGGCTACACCTTC. Translating it yields CASSLARTLNYGYTF.

This clonotype was counted only a few times. The CDR3 DNA is TGCAGTGCTAGAGGTGGACAGTCCTATGGCTACACCTTC. It codes for CSARGGQSYGYTF. The chain links TRBV20-1 to TRBJ1-2; TRBD1 might be the D (6 bases). V was cut by 1 base and J by 4 bases, with 10 bases left in between. The CDR3 has 13 amino acids. Germline CDR1 is DFQATT and CDR2 is SNEGSKA (reference sequence).

The chain joins TRBV11-2 to TRBJ2-7; 10 nucleotides align to TRBD2. Germline V gene lookup returns CDR1 SGHAT and CDR2 FQNNGV. The CDR3 length is 16 residues. V lost 1 base and J lost 5; bases outside the gene matches: 8. CDR3 coding DNA: TGTGCCAGCAGCTTAGGGGCTAGCGGGAGTTCGGACGAGCAGTACTTC. Residues: CASSLGASGSSDEQYF.

This clonotype was counted between two and nine times. J is TRBJ2-7 and V is TRBV27, with 9 positions matching TRBD2. There are 15 residues in the CDR3. The V gene's germline CDR1 is MNHEY and CDR2 SMNVEV (reference sequence). V shed 2 bases and J 4 bases; nucleotides not matched to a gene: 6. CDR3 sequence reads: CASSLSSGSLYEQYF. DNA of the CDR3: TGTGCCAGCAGTTTAAGTAGCGGGAGTCTTTACGAGCAGTACTTC.

The chain has TRBV2 and TRBJ1-1; a weak D match, TRBD1 (5 bases). Germline V gene sequence: CDR1 SNHLY, CDR2 FYNNEI. This CDR3 has 15 amino acids. Trimming cost V 4 bases and J 4 bases, with 16 bases left between them. The DNA of the CDR3 is TGTGCCAGCAGTGGCCAGGGAGGAGCGAGCACTGAAGCTTTCTTT. Translating gives CASSGQGGASTEAFF.

The chain combines TRBV6-6 with TRBJ2-7, with 10 bases aligning to TRBD2. Trimming cost V 4 bases and J 1 base; bases outside gene matches: 10. The CDR3 length is 17 residues. Germline values: CDR1 MNHNY, CDR2 SVGAGI (reference sequence). The chain's CDR3 is CASSSGILAGSSYEQYF. The DNA of the CDR3 is TGTGCCAGCAGTTCGGGGATACTAGCGGGGTCATCCTACGAGCAGTACTTC.

J is TRBJ1-5 and V is TRBV6-1; 7 nucleotides agree with TRBD1. Losses at the gene ends were 7 bases for V and 3 bases for J; bases not matched to a gene: 12. Germline CDR1 is MNHNS and CDR2 is SASEGT. The CDR3 sequence is 16 residues long. The CDR3 loop reads CASTYPRTGNNQPQHF. Here the CDR3 DNA reads TGTGCCAGCACCTATCCCCGGACAGGTAACAATCAGCCCCAGCATTTT.

This clonotype is a singleton in its sample. The CDR3, as DNA: TGCAGTGCGGCGGTGGACCATGAAAAACTGTTTTTT. It encodes CSAAVDHEKLFF. The gene calls are TRBV20-1 and TRBJ1-4; D not certain. This CDR3 is 12 amino acids long. Looked up from germline, CDR1 is DFQATT and CDR2 is SNEGSKA (reference sequence). Trimming took 6 bases from V and 6 from J, leaving 11 bases between them.

The gene calls are TRBV6-1 and TRBJ2-5; tentatively, D is TRBD1 (6 bases). The CDR3 contains 14 residues. Between the trimmed V and J ends, which lost 6 bases and 2 bases, there was a span of 13 bases. Per germline, CDR1 MNHNS and CDR2 SASEGT. CDR3 in amino acids: CASRRYRVQETQYF. The CDR3 bases are TGTGCCAGCAGACGGTACAGGGTGCAAGAGACCCAGTACTTC.

Many counts were recorded for this clonotype. CDR3 DNA sequence: TGTGCCAGCAGGCTAGGAACCACCTACAATGAGCAGTTCTTC. It translates to CASRLGTTYNEQFF. V usage is TRBV28 and J usage is TRBJ2-1; D remains ambiguous. This CDR3 region has 14 residues. The V gene lost 6 bases and the J gene lost 2 bases, with 11 bases spanning the gap. Germline assignment: CDR1 MDHEN and CDR2 SYDVKM.

This clonotype was detected ten times or more. The J gene is TRBJ1-2, the V gene TRBV12-3 or TRBV12-4; 9 nucleotides line up with TRBD1. J gave up 5 bases and V 6 bases, and 4 bases lay outside the gene matches. The CDR3 length is 13 residues. The CDR3 region is CASRTGGGYGYTF. The CDR3 DNA sequence: TGTGCCAGCAGAACAGGGGGCGGGTATGGCTACACCTTC.

This clonotype was seen only a few times. The chain links TRBV7-9 to TRBJ2-3; TRBD2 agrees at 9 bases. This CDR3 is 19 amino acids long. V lost 3 bases to trimming and J lost 0 bases; unmatched junction nucleotides: 13. CDR1 and CDR2 (germline): SEHNR, FQNEAQ (reference sequence). The CDR3 loop is CASSFWSSRGRASTDTQYF. For the CDR3, the DNA is TGTGCCAGCAGCTTCTGGAGTTCGCGCGGGAGGGCCAGCACAGATACGCAGTATTTT.

The CDR3 spells CASSTVPGLAGNEQFF. Here the CDR3 DNA reads TGTGCCAGCAGTACTGTACCTGGACTAGCGGGGAATGAGCAGTTCTTC. The chain carries TRBV28 and TRBJ2-1; 12 nucleotides align to TRBD2. In germline, CDR1 is MDHEN, CDR2 SYDVKM. V lost 5 bases, J lost 7 bases, and 9 bases stayed unmatched. The CDR3 has 16 residues.

The chain recombines TRBV20-1 with TRBJ1-6; maybe TRBD1 (6 bases). CDR3 length equals 14 residues. Germline CDR1 and CDR2: DFQATT and SNEGSKA (reference sequence). Trimming removed 0 bases at V and 10 bases at J, with 13 bases between. For the CDR3, the DNA is TGCAGTGCTAGAGATCAGGGGCCGAGGTCACCCCTCCACTTT. Translated: CSARDQGPRSPLHF.

This clonotype appeared many times. The genes are TRBV5-1 and TRBJ2-5; D uncertain. This CDR3 is 14 amino acids long. CDR1 and CDR2 from the germline V gene are SGHRS and YFSETQ. V lost 1 base to trimming and J lost 5 bases, with 12 bases between them. The CDR3 DNA follows: TGCGCCAGCAGCTTGATGAGAACTCGGGAGACCCAGTACTTC. Translated: CASSLMRTRETQYF.

The CDR3 region is CSARDVEFRNQPQHF. CDR3 coding DNA: TGCAGTGCTAGAGATGTCGAGTTCAGAAATCAGCCCCAGCATTTT. This sequence joins TRBV20-1 and TRBJ1-5; D ambiguous. This CDR3 has 15 amino acids. V was shortened by 0 bases and J by 4 bases, with 13 bases between the two germline ends. The germline V gene has CDR1 DFQATT and CDR2 SNEGSKA (reference sequence).

CDR3 in DNA: TGCAGTGCTAGGGCTCTAGTAGCTGGGACCCAGTACTTC. Its protein product is CSARALVAGTQYF. The chain couples TRBV20-1 to TRBJ2-5, with D unclear. The CDR3 covers 13 residues. From germline, CDR1 is DFQATT and CDR2 SNEGSKA (reference sequence). The V and J ends lost 3 bases and 7 bases respectively, with 15 bases between them.

The V and J genes are TRBV28 and TRBJ1-5, with D possibly matching TRBD1 (5 bases). CDR1 is MDHEN and CDR2 is SYDVKM in the germline V gene. The CDR3 is 13 residues long. V was cut by 5 bases and J by 6 bases, with 11 bases left in between. CDR3 nucleotide sequence: TGTGCCAGCAGTGGGGGAGGAGTTCAGCCCCAGCATTTT. It yields the protein CASSGGGVQPQHF.

As for this clonotype: A junction end diverges from the germline sequence, so it may reflect a read error. The chain couples TRBV10-3 to TRBJ1-1; maybe TRBD1 (5 bases). This CDR3 spans 14 amino acids. Germline V gene data show CDR1 as ENHRY and CDR2 as SYGVKD. The CDR3 DNA reads as TGTGCCACCAGTGATGACAGTCGGAACACTGAAGCTTTCTTT. It specifies CATSDDSRNTEAFF.